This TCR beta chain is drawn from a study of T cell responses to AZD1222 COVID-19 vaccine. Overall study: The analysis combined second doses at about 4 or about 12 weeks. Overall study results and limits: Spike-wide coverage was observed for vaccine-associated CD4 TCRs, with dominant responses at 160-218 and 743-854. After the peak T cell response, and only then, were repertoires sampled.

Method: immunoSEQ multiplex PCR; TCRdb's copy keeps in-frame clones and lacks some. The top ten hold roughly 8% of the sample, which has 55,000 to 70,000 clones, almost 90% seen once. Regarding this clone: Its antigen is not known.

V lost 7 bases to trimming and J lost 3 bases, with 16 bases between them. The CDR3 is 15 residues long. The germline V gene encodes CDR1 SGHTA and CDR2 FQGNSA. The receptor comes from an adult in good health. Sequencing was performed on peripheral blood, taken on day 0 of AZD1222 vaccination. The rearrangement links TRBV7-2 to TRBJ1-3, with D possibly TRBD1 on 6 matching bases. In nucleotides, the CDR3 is TGTGCCAGCAACAGCCGGAAGGGGGGTGGAAACACCATATATTTT. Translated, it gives CASNSRKGGGNTIYF. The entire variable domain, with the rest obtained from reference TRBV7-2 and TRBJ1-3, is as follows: GAGVSQSPSNKVTEKGKDVELRCDPISGHTALYWYRQSLGQGLEFLIYFQGNSAPDKSGLPSDRFSAERTGGSVSTLTIQRTQQEDSAVYLCASNSRKGGGNTIYFGEGSWLTVV.